This T cell receptor (beta chain) was recovered during a study of PD-L1 blockade in urothelial cancer. Repertoires were generated with immunoSEQ multiplex PCR, while TCRdb's copy carries only in-frame clones and drops some. The sample shows about 130,000 clones, roughly 83% of them seen only once. Trimming cost V 4 bases and J 4 bases; bases outside gene matches: 4. Germline values: CDR1 MGHRA, CDR2 YSYEKL. The CDR3 spans 14 residues. Time point here: peripheral blood 6 weeks after treatment start. Patients were living with locally advanced or metastatic urothelial carcinoma. This chain links TRBV4-1 with TRBJ2-7; 10 positions agree with TRBD2. The sample consisted of PBMCs, taken around atezolizumab (anti-PD-L1) treatment. The receptor's source is a man over 45 with urothelial cancer. CDR3 region: CASSPGLAQYEQYF. CDR3 in DNA: TGCGCCAGCAGCCCGGGACTAGCGCAATACGAGCAGTACTTC.